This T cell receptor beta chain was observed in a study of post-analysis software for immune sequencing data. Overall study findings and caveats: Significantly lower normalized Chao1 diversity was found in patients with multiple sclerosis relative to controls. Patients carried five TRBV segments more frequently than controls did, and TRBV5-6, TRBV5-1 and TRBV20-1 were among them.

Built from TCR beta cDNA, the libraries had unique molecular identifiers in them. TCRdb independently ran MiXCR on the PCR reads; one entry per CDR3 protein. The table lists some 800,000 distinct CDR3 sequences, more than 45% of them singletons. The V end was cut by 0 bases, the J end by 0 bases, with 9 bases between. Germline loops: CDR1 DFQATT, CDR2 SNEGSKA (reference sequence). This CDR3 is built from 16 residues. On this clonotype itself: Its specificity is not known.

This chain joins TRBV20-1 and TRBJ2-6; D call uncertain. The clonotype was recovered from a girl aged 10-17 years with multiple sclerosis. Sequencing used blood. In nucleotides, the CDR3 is TGCAGTGCTAGAGATGCCAAATTCTCTGGGGCCAACGTCCTGACTTTC. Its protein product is CSARDAKFSGANVLTF.